This record covers a single T cell receptor (beta chain). The antigen remains unidentified. As processed by the authors: Junction-only immunoSEQ sequences carried no quality scores, so filtering differed. TCRdb keeps only in-frame clones here, not all; method: immunoSEQ multiplex PCR. Clone size and V and J calls were adopted from that table, with D and trimming inferred from the DNA. The table shows about 120,000 clones, with about 70% occurring only once. CDR1 SGHNT and CDR2 YYREEE come from the germline V gene (reference sequence). V lost 3 bases and J 8 bases, leaving 14 bases between the germline ends. The CDR3 spans 13 residues. This sample is drawn from a study of shared clonotypes between healthy human individuals. Study outcomes and limitations: Naive CD4 clonotype sharing across a handful of donors was approximately 5.2%.

This TCR was recovered from a woman under 40 in good health. Sample: memory CD8+ T cells sorted from blood. Subset denoted: CD45RO+ cells pooled with CCR7-negative TemRA cells. The chain has TRBV5-4 and TRBJ1-1, with D perhaps TRBD1 (6 bases). CDR3 nucleotides: TGTGCCAGCAGCTCCGGGACACTCACCGAAGCTTTCTTT. This codes for CASSSGTLTEAFF.